This T cell receptor beta chain was recorded in a study of blood T cell repertoires in COVID-19. Looking at the study overall: COVID-19 samples from acute and convalescent phases originated in the United States, Italy and Spain.

The germline V gene encodes CDR1 LGHNA and CDR2 YNFKEQ. The CDR3 totals 17 residues. Trimming took 0 bases from V and 7 from J; bases not matched to a gene: 8. This clone has more than one count but fewer than ten. In the source study's methods: Amplification with reference gene primers provided the estimates of nucleated cell counts. The method was immunoSEQ multiplex PCR; TCRdb's version includes in-frame clones alone and lacks a portion of them. V and J calls and clone size are copied from that table; D and trimming were computed from the DNA. This sample carries approximately 120,000 clones, around 78% of them seen once, and the ten largest clones take roughly a tenth.

The clonotype comes from a human donor in a cohort sampled during active COVID-19. Sequenced sample: peripheral blood. The chain joins TRBV4-2 to TRBJ2-1, with 11 bases fitting TRBD2. As DNA, the CDR3 is TGTGCCAGCAGCCAAGAGGAGGTTAGCGGGGGGGCTAATGAGCAGTTCTTC. Translated, it gives CASSQEEVSGGANEQFF.